Only a few counts were recorded for the clone carrying this T cell receptor (beta chain). What it recognizes is unknown. The record originates from a study of Ad26.COV2.S vaccination and SARS-CoV-2 variants. Regarding the study as a whole: While placebo recipients had lower spike-specific TCR breadth, vaccine recipients had more. The TCR breadth and depth analyses may have produced an underestimate of total T cell responses. Reportedly, after vaccination the spike-specific CD8+ and CD4+ T cell responses displayed substantial breadth.

Looked up from germline, CDR1 is SGHNT and CDR2 is YYREEE (reference sequence). V was clipped by 4 bases and J by 0 bases, with 16 bases between them. The CDR3 extends over 16 amino acids. TCRdb keeps only in-frame clones here, not all; method: immunoSEQ multiplex PCR. The table records around 170,000 clones, 87% of them present only once. The input for sequencing was peripheral blood, taken after recovery from COVID-19. The gene calls are TRBV5-4 and TRBJ1-2; tentative D call: TRBD1 (5 bases). This clonotype was sampled from a human donor who had recovered from COVID-19. The CDR3 protein is CASSPGGRTANYGYTF. The DNA for the CDR3 is TGTGCCAGCAGCCCGGGGGGACGCACAGCTAACTATGGCTACACCTTC.